Sequencing of this TCR beta chain was carried out in a study of T cell responses to AZD1222 COVID-19 vaccine. Clones were sequenced by immunoSEQ multiplex PCR, and TCRdb holds only the in-frame ones, with some missing. The top ten hold approximately 4.7% of the sample, which has about 150,000 clones, 86% seen once. Only a few counts were recorded for this clone. V was trimmed by 0 bases and J by 10 bases, leaving 7 bases between them. CDR3 size: 13 residues. In germline, CDR1 is SGHAT, CDR2 FQNNGV. The clonotype originates from an adult who received the AZD1222 COVID-19 vaccine. The V call is TRBV11-2, the J call TRBJ1-6; the D is unclear. Here the sequenced sample was peripheral blood, taken 28 days after the second AZD1222 dose. The CDR3 loop reads CASSLEWRSPLHF. CDR3 in DNA: TGTGCCAGCAGCTTAGAGTGGAGATCACCCCTCCACTTT. Filled out from reference TRBV11-2 and TRBJ1-6, the complete variable domain reads EAGVAQSPRYKIIEKRQSVAFWCNPISGHATLYWYQQILGQGPKLLIQFQNNGVVDDSQLPKDRFSAERLKGVDSTLKIQPAKLEDSAVYLCASSLEWRSPLHFGNGTRLTVT.